The entry below gives a single T cell receptor beta chain sequence along with its context. This sample was included in a study of CD8 T cells in Susac syndrome. With V trimmed by 8 bases and J by 7 bases, 14 bases remained unmatched. Germline V gene data show CDR1 as SGHRS and CDR2 as YFSETQ. This CDR3 is built from 15 residues. Random-hexamer reverse transcription was applied to roughly 0.5 to 1 ug RNA. MiXCR was run by TCRdb on the immunoSEQ multiplex PCR reads, yielding one entry per CDR3 protein. The table includes around 180,000 distinct CDR3 sequences, 85% to 95% detected once. FACS was used to enrich TEMRA cells, whereas the CD8+ and CD4+ T cells were obtained by negative isolation.

Material: CD4+ T cells from PBMCs. The chain has TRBV5-1 and TRBJ2-2; 7 bases are a match to TRBD2. The receptor was isolated from a human donor with multiple sclerosis. The CDR3 sequence: CASSPRTSRNGELFF. The CDR3 nucleotides read TGCGCCAGTTCCCCCCGGACTAGTAGGAACGGGGAGCTGTTTTTT.